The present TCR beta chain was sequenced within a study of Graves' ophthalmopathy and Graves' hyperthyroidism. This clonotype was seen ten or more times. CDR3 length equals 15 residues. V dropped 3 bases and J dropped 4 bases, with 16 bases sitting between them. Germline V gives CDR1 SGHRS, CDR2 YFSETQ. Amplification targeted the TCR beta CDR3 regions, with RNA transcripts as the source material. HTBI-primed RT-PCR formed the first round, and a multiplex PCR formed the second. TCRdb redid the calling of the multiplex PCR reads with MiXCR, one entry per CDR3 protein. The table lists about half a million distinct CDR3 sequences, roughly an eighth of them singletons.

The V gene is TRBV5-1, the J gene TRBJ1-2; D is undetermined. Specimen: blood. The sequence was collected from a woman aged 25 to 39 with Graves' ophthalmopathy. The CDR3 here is CASSSDGVRAYGYTF. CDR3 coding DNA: TGCGCCAGCAGCTCGGATGGGGTCCGCGCCTATGGCTACACCTTC.